This T cell receptor beta chain came from a study of blood T cell repertoires in COVID-19. Study summary: COVID-19 samples, acute and convalescent, were from the United States, Italy and Spain. Sample material is recorded as cDNA or gDNA derived from T cells, B-cell-depleted T cells, or PBMCs.

The CDR3 runs 13 residues. V shed 3 bases and J shed 12 bases, with 17 bases lying between them. Germline V gives CDR1 SGHDN, CDR2 FVKESK. Authors' data handling: Amplification from reference gene primers served as the basis for estimated nucleated cell counts. Repertoires were generated with immunoSEQ multiplex PCR, while TCRdb's copy carries only in-frame clones and drops some. V and J calls and clone size are given by that table; D and trimming were obtained from the DNA. The top ten clones hold about 1.4% of a sample with a few hundred thousand clones, around 83% of them seen once. The chain carries TRBV14 and TRBJ1-2; possibly TRBD1 for D (6 bases). Sequencing used peripheral blood. This receptor was obtained from a woman in her thirties or forties who had recovered from COVID-19. The CDR3 DNA reads TGTGCCAGCAGCCAGGGGCAGGGGCCCGTTAACACCTTC. It is translated as CASSQGQGPVNTF.